One sample yielded the 18 T cell receptor beta chains listed below, sequenced in a study of T cells in tuberculosis. Some clones are missing from TCRdb's copy, which holds only in-frame ones; the method was immunoSEQ multiplex PCR. The sample consists of about 20,000 clones, 85% to 90% of them appearing once. Sequencing used PBMCs. These receptors were obtained from a donor aged 10 to 29 with latent tuberculosis or without tuberculosis infection.

The chain recombines TRBV5-5 with TRBJ2-7; maybe TRBD1 (6 bases). V lost 0 bases and J 2 bases, leaving 9 bases between the germline ends. CDR1 and CDR2 from the germline V gene are SGHKS and YYEKEE (reference sequence). The CDR3 contains 14 residues. DNA for the CDR3: TGTGCCAGCAGCTTGGCTGGGGGCCCCTACGAGCAGTACTTC. This sequence encodes CASSLAGGPYEQYF.

This clone was observed a handful of times. The rearrangement joins TRBV4-1 to TRBJ1-5, with 9 nucleotides matching TRBD1. Germline V gene sequence: CDR1 MGHRA, CDR2 YSYEKL. There are 14 residues in the CDR3. Germline trimming cut 4 bases from V and 2 bases from J; bases unmatched to any gene: 0. The CDR3 sequence is CASSRDRGNQPQHF. The CDR3 coding sequence is TGCGCCAGCAGCCGGGACAGGGGCAATCAGCCCCAGCATTTT.

The chain combines TRBV28 with TRBJ1-1, with a weak D call TRBD1 (6 bases). CDR1 and CDR2 (germline): MDHEN, SYDVKM. Trimming removed 3 bases from V and 1 base from J, with 12 bases in between. The CDR3 covers 15 residues. CDR3 DNA sequence: TGTGCCAGCAGTTTCTGGACAGCGAGGAACACTGAAGCTTTCTTT. Translating gives CASSFWTARNTEAFF.

The chain is built from TRBV7-2 and TRBJ2-7; no firm D call. Germline V CDR1 and CDR2: SGHTA, FQGNSA. The CDR3 covers 12 residues. Between the trimmed V and J ends, which lost 4 bases and 0 bases, there was a span of 4 bases. In DNA form, the CDR3 reads TGTGCCAGCAGCTCTGTCTCCTACGAGCAGTACTTC. This sequence encodes CASSSVSYEQYF.

CDR3 in DNA: TGTGCCAGCAGCTCACCTCTTAGCGGGGGGCTCTCCTACGAGCAGTACTTC. Protein: CASSSPLSGGLSYEQYF. This chain links TRBV7-2 with TRBJ2-7; 10 nucleotides match TRBD2. The CDR3 covers 17 residues. The V segment lost 4 bases and the J segment 0 bases; nucleotides outside the gene matches: 9. The germline V gene has CDR1 SGHTA and CDR2 FQGNSA.

The chain recombines TRBV6-1 with TRBJ2-7, with D perhaps matching TRBD1 (6 bases). The germline CDR1 and CDR2 sequences are MNHNS and SASEGT. There are 13 residues in the CDR3. With 7 bases removed from V and 3 bases from J, the gap between germline ends came to 13 bases. The CDR3 spells CASTNKGVYEQYF. The CDR3 DNA reads as TGTGCCAGCACTAATAAGGGGGTCTACGAGCAGTACTTC.

This chain connects TRBV9 to TRBJ1-2, with 8 bases fitting TRBD1. V shed 0 bases and J 6 bases; nucleotides not matched to a gene: 1. The CDR3 runs to 13 residues. Germline V gives CDR1 SGDLS, CDR2 YYNGEE. The DNA for the CDR3 is TGTGCCAGCAGCGTAGCAGGGGGCAATGGCTACACCTTC. This translates into CASSVAGGNGYTF.

The chain couples TRBV14 to TRBJ2-7, with D perhaps TRBD2 (5 bases). The CDR3 runs to 13 residues. Trimming pared 4 bases from V and 6 bases from J, leaving 13 bases between. Germline V gene sequence: CDR1 SGHDN, CDR2 FVKESK. CDR3 bases: TGTGCCAGCAGCCGGAATATGGCGGGCGAGCAGTACTTC. This gives the protein CASSRNMAGEQYF.

The chain combines TRBV27 with TRBJ1-1; perhaps TRBD1 as D (5 bases). Germline CDR1 is MNHEY and CDR2 is SMNVEV (reference sequence). Trimming stripped 2 bases from V and 4 bases from J, with 11 bases between. CDR3 size: 14 residues. As DNA, the CDR3 is TGTGCCAGCAGTTTAACTCGGGGGTCCACTGAAGCTTTCTTT. Translated, it gives CASSLTRGSTEAFF.

The rearrangement joins TRBV5-1 to TRBJ1-1; D gene uncertain. Trimming shortened V by 3 bases and J by 5 bases, and 8 bases separated the two germline ends. The CDR3 covers 12 residues. Germline loops: CDR1 SGHRS, CDR2 YFSETQ. CDR3 DNA: TGCGCCAGCAGCTACGGGAGAACTGAAGCTTTCTTT. It codes for CASSYGRTEAFF.

This chain links TRBV4-1 with TRBJ1-2; perhaps TRBD1 as D (6 bases). Trimming removed 6 bases at V and 1 base at J, with 24 bases between. This CDR3 comprises 18 residues. The germline V gene has CDR1 MGHRA and CDR2 YSYEKL. In DNA form, the CDR3 reads TGCGCCAGCAGTTCGTTCACCACCAGGGGCAAGGGTAACTATGGCTACACCTTC. It is translated as CASSSFTTRGKGNYGYTF.

The rearrangement joins TRBV6-1 to TRBJ1-6, with D unresolved. Trimming removed 4 bases at V and 8 bases at J, with 12 bases between. Germline loops: CDR1 MNHNS, CDR2 SASEGT. This CDR3 spans 14 amino acids. The CDR3 nucleotides are TGTGCCAGCAGTGGGGCCGGAATGGATTCACCCCTCCACTTT. This codes for CASSGAGMDSPLHF.

This clone was detected a few times. The rearrangement uses TRBV6-5 and TRBJ2-2, with 8 bases aligning to TRBD1. CDR1 is MNHEY, CDR2 SVGAGI, per germline. V shed 2 bases and J 6 bases; nucleotides not matched to a gene: 5. This CDR3 is 15 amino acids long. The CDR3, as DNA: TGTGCCAGCAGTTACGGACAGGGATACGCCGGGGAGCTGTTTTTT. Protein product: CASSYGQGYAGELFF.

The rearrangement links TRBV19 to TRBJ2-3; the match to TRBD1 covers 7 bases. The V segment lost 4 bases and the J segment 4 bases; nucleotides outside the gene matches: 11. Germline assignment: CDR1 LNHDA and CDR2 SQIVND (reference sequence). CDR3 length: 16 amino acids. The CDR3 nucleotides are TGTGCCAGTAGTAAACGCCGAGGGACAGCCGCAGATACGCAGTATTTT. The encoded protein is CASSKRRGTAADTQYF.

This rearrangement joins TRBV7-7 to TRBJ2-2, with D possibly TRBD2 on 6 matching bases. V lost 1 base, J lost 2 bases, and 11 bases lay in between. This CDR3 contains 16 residues. Germline V lookup: CDR1 SSHAT, CDR2 FNYEAQ (reference sequence). The CDR3 DNA reads as TGTGCCAGCAGCTTAGGGCGGGGAGACAACACCGGGGAGCTGTTTTTT. Translating it yields CASSLGRGDNTGELFF.

The CDR3 DNA is TGTGCCAGCAGCGACAATGGTAATCAGCCCCAGCATTTT. It codes for CASSDNGNQPQHF. This chain links TRBV6-1 with TRBJ1-5; D not certain. Trimming took 6 bases from V and 4 from J, leaving 10 bases between them. Germline CDR1 MNHNS, CDR2 SASEGT. This CDR3 is 13 amino acids long.

The J gene is TRBJ2-5, the V gene TRBV5-1, with D perhaps matching TRBD1 (6 bases). V was cut by 7 bases and J by 5 bases, with 15 bases left in between. Germline lookup yields CDR1 SGHRS and CDR2 YFSETQ. The CDR3 totals 13 residues. DNA of the CDR3: TGCGCCAGCTCTCAGGGGAGTTCGGAGACCCAGTACTTC. This gives the protein CASSQGSSETQYF.

The chain employs TRBV5-1 and TRBJ1-1; D is unresolved. Germline-derived CDR1 and CDR2 are SGHRS and YFSETQ. The V end was cut by 5 bases, the J end by 0 bases, with 8 bases between. This CDR3 is built from 13 residues. The CDR3 region has the DNA TGCGCCAGCAGGGCGGATCTGAACACTGAAGCTTTCTTT. Encoded protein: CASRADLNTEAFF.